This T cell receptor (beta chain) was documented in a study of blood T cell repertoires in COVID-19. Study information: Whether acute or convalescent, the COVID-19 samples came from the United States, Italy and Spain. Sources were T cells, B-cell-depleted T cells, or PBMCs; the material itself was cDNA or gDNA.

Original processing notes: Reference gene primer amplification yielded estimated nucleated cell counts. Libraries were prepared by immunoSEQ multiplex PCR; TCRdb keeps only in-frame clonotypes and omits some of them. The V and J calls and clone size were taken over from that table, and D and trimming were inferred from the DNA. The sample has 430,000 or so clones, approximately 90% seen once. Participant ages covered roughly 18 to 89 years across 24 US areas. V lost 8 bases to trimming and J lost 0 bases; unmatched junction nucleotides: 6. Germline V gene data show CDR1 as SNHLY and CDR2 as FYNNEI. CDR3 length equals 16 residues.

The V gene is TRBV2, the J gene TRBJ2-1, with 11 bases aligning to TRBD1. This TCR came from a woman younger than 35 who had been exposed to COVID-19. Sequencing was performed on PBMCs or T cells enriched from blood (not recorded which). The CDR3 sequence: CASGGQGASSYNEQFF. Here the CDR3 DNA reads TGTGCCAGCGGAGGACAGGGGGCGAGCTCCTACAATGAGCAGTTCTTC.